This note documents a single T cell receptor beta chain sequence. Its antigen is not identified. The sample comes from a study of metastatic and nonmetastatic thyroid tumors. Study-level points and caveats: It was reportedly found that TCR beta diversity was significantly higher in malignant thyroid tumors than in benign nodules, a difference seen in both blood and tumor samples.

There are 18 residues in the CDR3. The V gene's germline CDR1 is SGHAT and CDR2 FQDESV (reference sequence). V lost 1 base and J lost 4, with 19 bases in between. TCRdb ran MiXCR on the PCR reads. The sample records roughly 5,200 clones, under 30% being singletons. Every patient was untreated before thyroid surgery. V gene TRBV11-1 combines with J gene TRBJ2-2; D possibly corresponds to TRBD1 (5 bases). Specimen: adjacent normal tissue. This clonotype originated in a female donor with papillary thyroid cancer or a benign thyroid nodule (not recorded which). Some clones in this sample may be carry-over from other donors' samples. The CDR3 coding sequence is TGTGCCAGCAGCTTAGGACTTACCACAGGTATCGCCACCGGGGAGCTGTTTTTT. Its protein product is CASSLGLTTGIATGELFF.